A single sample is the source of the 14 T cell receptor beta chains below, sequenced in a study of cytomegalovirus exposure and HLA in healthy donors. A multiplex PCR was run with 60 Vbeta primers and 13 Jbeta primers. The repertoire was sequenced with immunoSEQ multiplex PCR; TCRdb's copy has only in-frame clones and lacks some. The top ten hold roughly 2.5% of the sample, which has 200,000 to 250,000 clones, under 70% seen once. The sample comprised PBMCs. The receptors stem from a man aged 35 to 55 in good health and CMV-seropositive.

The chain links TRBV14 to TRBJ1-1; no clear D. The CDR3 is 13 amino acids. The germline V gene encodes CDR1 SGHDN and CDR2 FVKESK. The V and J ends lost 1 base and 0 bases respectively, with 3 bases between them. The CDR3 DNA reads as TGTGCCAGCAGCCAAGGTATGAACACTGAAGCTTTCTTT. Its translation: CASSQGMNTEAFF.

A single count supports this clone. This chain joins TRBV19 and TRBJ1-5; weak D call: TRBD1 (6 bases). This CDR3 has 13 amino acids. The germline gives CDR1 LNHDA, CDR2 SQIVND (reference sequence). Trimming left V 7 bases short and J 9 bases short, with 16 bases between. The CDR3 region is CASTWGAGGPQHF. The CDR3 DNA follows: TGTGCCAGTACTTGGGGGGCGGGGGGGCCCCAGCATTTT.

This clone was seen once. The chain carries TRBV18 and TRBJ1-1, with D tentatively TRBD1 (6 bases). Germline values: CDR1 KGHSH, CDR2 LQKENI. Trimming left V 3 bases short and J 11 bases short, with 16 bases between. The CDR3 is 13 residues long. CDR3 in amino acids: CASSPRGETGAFF. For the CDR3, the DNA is TGTGCCAGCTCACCCAGGGGTGAAACTGGGGCTTTCTTT.

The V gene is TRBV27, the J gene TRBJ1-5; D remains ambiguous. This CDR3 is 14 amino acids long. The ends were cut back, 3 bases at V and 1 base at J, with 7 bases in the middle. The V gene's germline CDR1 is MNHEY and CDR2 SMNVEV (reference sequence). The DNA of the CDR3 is TGTGCCAGCAGTTTGGCAGTGAGCAATCAGCCCCAGCATTTT. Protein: CASSLAVSNQPQHF.

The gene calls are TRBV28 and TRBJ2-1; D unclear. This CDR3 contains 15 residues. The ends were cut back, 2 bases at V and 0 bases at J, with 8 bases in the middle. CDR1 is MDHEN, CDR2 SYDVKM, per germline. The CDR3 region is CASSLGQRSYNEQFF. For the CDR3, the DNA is TGTGCCAGCAGTTTAGGCCAGCGCTCCTACAATGAGCAGTTCTTC.

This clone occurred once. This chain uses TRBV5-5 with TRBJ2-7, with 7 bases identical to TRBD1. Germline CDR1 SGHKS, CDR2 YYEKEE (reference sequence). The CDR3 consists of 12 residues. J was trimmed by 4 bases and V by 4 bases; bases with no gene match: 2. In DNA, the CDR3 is TGTGCCAGCAGCCAACAGGGGTACGAGCAGTACTTC. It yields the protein CASSQQGYEQYF. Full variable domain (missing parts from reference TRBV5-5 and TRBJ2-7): DAGVTQSPTHLIKTRGQQVTLRCSPISGHKSVSWYQQVLGQGPQFIFQYYEKEERGRGNFPDRFSARQFPNYSSELNVNALLLGDSALYLCASSQQGYEQYFGPGTRLTVT.

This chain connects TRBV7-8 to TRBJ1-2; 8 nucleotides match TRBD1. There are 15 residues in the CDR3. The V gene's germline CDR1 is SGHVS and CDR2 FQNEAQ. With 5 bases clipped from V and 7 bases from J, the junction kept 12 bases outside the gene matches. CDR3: CASSPLQGVSAGYTF. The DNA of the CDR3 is TGTGCCAGCAGCCCGCTACAGGGGGTCTCGGCTGGCTACACCTTC.

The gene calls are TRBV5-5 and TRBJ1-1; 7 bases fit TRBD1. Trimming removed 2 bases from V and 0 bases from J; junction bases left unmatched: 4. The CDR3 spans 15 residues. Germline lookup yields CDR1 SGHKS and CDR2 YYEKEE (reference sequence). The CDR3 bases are TGTGCCAGCAGCTTCCTGACAGGGATGAACACTGAAGCTTTCTTT. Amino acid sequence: CASSFLTGMNTEAFF.

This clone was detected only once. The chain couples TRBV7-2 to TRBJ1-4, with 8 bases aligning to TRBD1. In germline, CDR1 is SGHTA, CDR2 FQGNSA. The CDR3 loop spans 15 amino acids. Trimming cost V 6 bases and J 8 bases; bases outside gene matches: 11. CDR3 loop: CASSNVAGGDEKLFF. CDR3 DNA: TGTGCCAGCAGTAATGTGGCAGGGGGCGACGAAAAACTGTTTTTT. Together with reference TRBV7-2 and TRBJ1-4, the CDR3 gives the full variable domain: GAGVSQSPSNKVTEKGKDVELRCDPISGHTALYWYRQSLGQGLEFLIYFQGNSAPDKSGLPSDRFSAERTGGSVSTLTIQRTQQEDSAVYLCASSNVAGGDEKLFFGSGTQLSVL.

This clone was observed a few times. The CDR3: CASSLAASGVEQYF. The CDR3 nucleotides are TGTGCCAGCAGCTTAGCGGCTAGCGGCGTTGAGCAGTACTTC. The gene calls are TRBV7-2 and TRBJ2-7, with 7 bases that match TRBD2. With V trimmed by 0 bases and J by 7 bases, 6 bases remained unmatched. This CDR3 has 14 residues. Germline assignment: CDR1 SGHTA and CDR2 FQGNSA. Variable domain in full (rest from reference TRBV7-2 and TRBJ2-7): GAGVSQSPSNKVTEKGKDVELRCDPISGHTALYWYRQSLGQGLEFLIYFQGNSAPDKSGLPSDRFSAERTGGSVSTLTIQRTQQEDSAVYLCASSLAASGVEQYFGPGTRLTVT.

CDR3: CASSVGRAGFNEQFF. The CDR3 bases are TGTGCCAGCAGCGTAGGGAGAGCGGGCTTCAATGAGCAGTTCTTC. V gene TRBV9 combines with J gene TRBJ2-1; D possibly corresponds to TRBD2 (6 bases). The germline V gene has CDR1 SGDLS and CDR2 YYNGEE. The CDR3 is 15 residues long. Trimming took off 0 bases at V and 6 bases at J, with 13 bases between the two ends.

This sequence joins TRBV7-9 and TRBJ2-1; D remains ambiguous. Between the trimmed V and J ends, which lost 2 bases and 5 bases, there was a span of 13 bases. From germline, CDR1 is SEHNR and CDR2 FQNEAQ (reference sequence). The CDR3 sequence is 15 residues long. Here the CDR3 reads CASSLSETLNNEQFF. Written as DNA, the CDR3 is TGTGCCAGCAGCTTATCCGAGACACTTAACAATGAGCAGTTCTTC.

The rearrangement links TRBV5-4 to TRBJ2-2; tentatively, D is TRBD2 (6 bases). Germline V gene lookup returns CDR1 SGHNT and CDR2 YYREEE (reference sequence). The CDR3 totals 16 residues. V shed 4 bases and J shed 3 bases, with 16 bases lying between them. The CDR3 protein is CASSAADSGYTGELFF. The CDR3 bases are TGTGCCAGCAGCGCCGCCGATAGCGGATACACCGGGGAGCTGTTTTTT.

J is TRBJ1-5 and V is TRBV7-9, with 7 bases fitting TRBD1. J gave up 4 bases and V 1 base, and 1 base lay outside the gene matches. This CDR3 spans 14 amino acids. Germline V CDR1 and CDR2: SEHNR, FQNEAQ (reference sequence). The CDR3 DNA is TGTGCCAGCAGCTTAGGGACAGGTAATCAGCCCCAGCATTTT. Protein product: CASSLGTGNQPQHF. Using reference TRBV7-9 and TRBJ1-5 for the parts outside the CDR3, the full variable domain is DTGVSQNPRHKITKRGQNVTFRCDPISEHNRLYWYRQTLGQGPEFLTYFQNEAQLEKSRLLSDRFSAERPKGSFSTLEIQRTEQGDSAMYLCASSLGTGNQPQHFGDGTRLSIL.